This T cell receptor (beta chain) came from a study of patients and donors after allogeneic stem cell transplantation (dated by TCRdb to the early 2020s). V is pared back by 9 bases and J by 5 bases, with 0 bases lying between the germline termini. The CDR3 starts with the cysteine, ends with the phenylalanine, and has 8 residues. Left in the record is the CDR3 DNA by itself, 24 bases read in frame from the first base. CDR1 and CDR2 were assigned from the germline V gene (reference sequence) as MNHNY and SVGAGI. Library preparation was by RT-PCR. The instrument was a NextSeq 550. The public reads were reprocessed in TCRdb via fastp at Q25 and MiXCR, keeping in-frame beta chains. Rows merge per CDR3 protein into single entries with the most common DNA and genes. For this sample the table gives about 23,000 distinct CDR3 sequences, of which around 28% were detected only once. Of the sample, under 55% is held by the ten largest clones.

Concerning this clonotype: Its antigen is still unknown. Per-base qualities were not stored, and no clone one base away is much larger.

The receptor was derived from a human donor who was either an allogeneic HSCT recipient or a stem cell or donor lymphocyte infusion donor (not recorded which). It is not recorded whose cells these are; they may come from a transplant donor. The sequenced sample consisted of blood, either unsorted or a sorted T cell fraction (not recorded which). The chain employs TRBV6-6 and TRBJ2-3, with the D gene not clear enough to name. The bases are TGTGCCAGAGATACGCAGTATTTT. It translates as CARDTQYF.